Below are 29 T cell receptor beta chains sequenced from a single sample in a study of regulatory T cells in long-lasting Graves disease. Regarding time point: newly diagnosed GD, antithyroid drugs for less than 3 months. Researchers made the TCR library from RNA that was extracted from PBMCs. TCR beta libraries were built with iRepertoire HTBI primers and Arm-PCR of CDR3 regions. TCRdb reprocessed the multiplex PCR reads with MiXCR, giving one entry per CDR3 protein. The sample includes around 230,000 distinct CDR3 sequences, around 19% of them seen just once. The specimen was peripheral blood mononuclear cells (PBMCs), collected at new diagnosis, from a patient treated with antithyroid drugs. These receptors were collected from a female donor with Graves disease.

V usage is TRBV2 and J usage is TRBJ1-2; 10 nucleotides agree with TRBD1. The CDR3 runs to 14 residues. Trimming removed 6 bases from V and 4 bases from J; junction bases left unmatched: 5. From germline, CDR1 is SNHLY and CDR2 FYNNEI. The CDR3 here is CASRADRGAYGYTF. In nucleotides, the CDR3 is TGTGCCAGCAGGGCGGACAGGGGGGCCTATGGCTACACCTTC.

This clonotype was detected many times. The chain links TRBV7-9 to TRBJ1-1; the match to TRBD1 covers 8 bases. This CDR3 is built from 14 residues. Germline CDR1 and CDR2: SEHNR and FQNEAQ (reference sequence). V lost 0 bases to trimming and J lost 11 bases; unmatched junction nucleotides: 8. The CDR3 DNA sequence: TGTGCCAGCAGCTTAGCGGGCGGCAGGGGGCGGGCTTTCTTT. This translates into CASSLAGGRGRAFF.

This clonotype was found many times. The rearrangement links TRBV3-1 to TRBJ1-2; no firm D call. The V end lost 7 bases, the J end lost 6 bases, and 12 bases lay between the germline ends. The germline CDR1 and CDR2 sequences are LGHDT and YNNKEL (reference sequence). The CDR3 length is 12 residues. CDR3 residues: CASISRGDGYTF. CDR3 coding DNA: TGTGCCAGCATCTCCAGAGGTGATGGCTACACCTTC.

This clonotype was seen repeatedly, ten times or more. The gene calls are TRBV13 and TRBJ2-3; 13 bases are shared with TRBD2. V shed 5 bases and J 4 bases; nucleotides not matched to a gene: 9. Looked up from germline, CDR1 is PRHDT and CDR2 is FYEKMQ (reference sequence). The CDR3 loop spans 17 amino acids. The CDR3 DNA reads as TGTGCCAGCAGCGGTCGGACTAGCGGGAGAACCCCAGATACGCAGTATTTT. Its protein product is CASSGRTSGRTPDTQYF.

This clonotype was found many times. CDR3 sequence reads: CASSRASGKGETQYF. The CDR3 coding sequence is TGTGCCAGCAGCCGCGCCAGCGGGAAGGGTGAGACCCAGTACTTC. V and J are TRBV7-3 and TRBJ2-5; TRBD2 agrees at 7 bases. Germline-derived CDR1 and CDR2 are SGHTA and FQGTGA. The CDR3 has 15 amino acids. The junction had 11 bases not matched to a gene; V was cut back by 5 bases and J by 5 bases. Variable domain in full (rest from reference TRBV7-3 and TRBJ2-5): GAGVSQTPSNKVTEKGKYVELRCDPISGHTALYWYRQSLGQGPEFLIYFQGTGAADDSGLPNDRFFAVRPEGSVSTLKIQRTERGDSAVYLCASSRASGKGETQYFGPGTRLLVL.

This clonotype was counted ten times or more. The chain joins TRBV6-9 to TRBJ1-2; D gene ambiguous. Trimming shortened V by 3 bases and J by 5 bases, and 10 bases separated the two germline ends. From germline, CDR1 is MNHGY and CDR2 SVAAGI. The CDR3 spans 13 residues. The CDR3 here is CASSYREGYGYTF. The CDR3 DNA follows: TGTGCCAGCAGTTACCGGGAAGGGTATGGCTACACCTTC.

In the case of this clonotype: A far larger clone is off by one base, so a read error is likely. The chain links TRBV5-1 to TRBJ2-1, with 12 bases matching TRBD1. The germline gives CDR1 SGHRS, CDR2 YFSETQ. The CDR3 extends over 18 amino acids. V was pared by 6 bases and J by 7 bases, with 17 bases of the junction left unmatched. This CDR3 is CASNQGPGTGGARNEQFF. CDR3 bases: TGCGCCAGCAACCAAGGTCCCGGGACAGGGGGCGCGAGAAATGAGCAGTTCTTC.

This clonotype came up a few times. This sequence may be a read error, since a much larger clone differs from it by one base. The V call is TRBV3-1, the J call TRBJ1-1, with 7 nucleotides matching TRBD1. V dropped 0 bases and J dropped 1; count of bases not matched to a gene: 8. This CDR3 is built from 17 residues. CDR1 LGHDT and CDR2 YNNKEL come from the germline V gene (reference sequence). CDR3: CASSQETGMWGNTEAFF. Written as DNA, the CDR3 is TGTGCCAGCAGCCAAGAGACAGGGATGTGGGGGAACACTGAAGCTTTCTTT.

This clonotype was picked up many times. The V gene is TRBV11-2, the J gene TRBJ2-3; possibly TRBD2 for D (5 bases). CDR1 is SGHAT, CDR2 FQNNGV, per germline. V shed 5 bases and J shed 6 bases, with 21 bases lying between them. This CDR3 comprises 16 residues. The CDR3 DNA sequence: TGTGCCAGCAGCCTCGGAGGCTATCGAGGTGTCGATACGCAGTATTTT. This codes for CASSLGGYRGVDTQYF. The full variable domain, rest sourced from reference TRBV11-2 and TRBJ2-3, is EAGVAQSPRYKIIEKRQSVAFWCNPISGHATLYWYQQILGQGPKLLIQFQNNGVVDDSQLPKDRFSAERLKGVDSTLKIQPAKLEDSAVYLCASSLGGYRGVDTQYFGPGTRLTVL.

In its sample, this clonotype was seen many times. V usage is TRBV20-1 and J usage is TRBJ2-7; TRBD1 matches 10 bases. This CDR3 is built from 14 residues. V lost 3 bases to trimming and J lost 1 base; unmatched junction nucleotides: 3. Germline loops: CDR1 DFQATT, CDR2 SNEGSKA (reference sequence). In nucleotides, the CDR3 is TGCAGTGCTAGCGGGACAGGGGTTTCCTACGAGCAGTACTTC. It specifies CSASGTGVSYEQYF.

This clonotype was picked up many times. The J gene is TRBJ2-1, the V gene TRBV27; TRBD2 agrees at 7 bases. Germline CDR1 and CDR2: MNHEY and SMNVEV (reference sequence). CDR3 length equals 16 residues. V gave up 7 bases and J gave up 7 bases; unmatched junction bases: 16. The CDR3 protein is CASTWLKWGGWNEQFF. The CDR3 nucleotides are TGTGCCAGCACTTGGCTAAAGTGGGGGGGTTGGAATGAGCAGTTCTTC.

The chain carries TRBV7-9 and TRBJ1-4; D unclear. Germline loops: CDR1 SEHNR, CDR2 FQNEAQ (reference sequence). There are 13 residues in the CDR3. Deletions cut 2 bases from V and 5 bases from J, with 6 bases between. CDR3 nucleotides: TGTGCCAGCAGCTTAATTCTCAATGAAAAACTGTTTTTT. Protein: CASSLILNEKLFF.

This clonotype was counted ten times or more. The chain combines TRBV7-2 with TRBJ2-7; 9 bases align to TRBD2. CDR3 length: 14 amino acids. Germline trimming cut 3 bases from V and 4 bases from J; bases unmatched to any gene: 4. Germline CDR1 is SGHTA and CDR2 is FQGNSA. The CDR3 sequence is CASSLTSGLYEQYF. The CDR3 bases are TGTGCCAGCAGCTTGACTAGCGGCCTTTACGAGCAGTACTTC. Supplemented by reference TRBV7-2 and TRBJ2-7, the full variable domain reads GAGVSQSPSNKVTEKGKDVELRCDPISGHTALYWYRQSLGQGLEFLIYFQGNSAPDKSGLPSDRFSAERTGGSVSTLTIQRTQQEDSAVYLCASSLTSGLYEQYFGPGTRLTVT.

J is TRBJ2-2 and V is TRBV5-5; tentatively, D is TRBD2 (5 bases). The germline V and J ends were trimmed by 0 bases and 0 bases, with 9 bases remaining between them. This CDR3 comprises 16 residues. Per the germline V gene, CDR1 is SGHKS and CDR2 is YYEKEE (reference sequence). The CDR3 sequence is CASSLVSGTNTGELFF. In nucleotides, the CDR3 is TGTGCCAGCAGCTTGGTTTCCGGGACGAACACCGGGGAGCTGTTTTTT.

At least ten counts were recorded for this clonotype. The chain combines TRBV19 with TRBJ2-1, with D possibly called TRBD1 or TRBD2 (5 bases each). This CDR3 is 13 amino acids long. The V gene's germline CDR1 is LNHDA and CDR2 SQIVND (reference sequence). The V gene lost 9 bases and the J gene lost 4 bases, with 13 bases spanning the gap. The CDR3 sequence: CASATGLYNEQFF. The CDR3 DNA reads TGTGCCAGCGCTACGGGGCTGTACAATGAGCAGTTCTTC.

There are many counts of this clonotype. V is TRBV20-1 and J is TRBJ2-7; D is ambiguous. The V end was cut by 3 bases, the J end by 4 bases, with 13 bases between. The CDR3 is made up of 13 amino acids. Germline CDR1 reads DFQATT; CDR2 reads SNEGSKA (reference sequence). The CDR3 sequence: CSARAEHGYEQYF. The CDR3 bases are TGCAGTGCTAGGGCCGAACACGGTTACGAGCAGTACTTC.

The V gene is TRBV11-2, the J gene TRBJ1-1; D perhaps matches TRBD1 (5 bases). CDR1 is SGHAT, CDR2 FQNNGV, per germline. With 5 bases removed from V and 0 bases from J, the gap between germline ends came to 19 bases. The CDR3 is 17 residues long. In nucleotides, the CDR3 is TGTGCCAGCAGCCTCAGGGCCCAGACAGCGTTGAACACTGAAGCTTTCTTT. Its protein product is CASSLRAQTALNTEAFF.

As regards this clonotype: This likely reflects a read error, since a far larger clone is one base away. The chain couples TRBV2 to TRBJ2-1, with 12 bases aligning to TRBD1. CDR1 and CDR2 (germline): SNHLY, FYNNEI. This CDR3 is 15 amino acids long. V was pared by 6 bases and J by 10 bases, with 10 bases of the junction left unmatched. The CDR3 region is CASSPRGQGADEQFF. The CDR3 nucleotides read TGTGCCAGCAGCCCGAGGGGACAGGGGGCGGACGAGCAGTTCTTC.

This clonotype was seen at least ten times. This sequence joins TRBV24-1 and TRBJ2-5, with TRBD2 matching over 15 bases. The V segment lost 4 bases and the J segment 5 bases; nucleotides outside the gene matches: 10. The germline CDR1 and CDR2 sequences are KGHDR and SFDVKD. CDR3 length: 18 residues. This CDR3 reads CATSDPGTSGRLGETQYF. The CDR3 DNA reads as TGTGCCACCAGTGACCCTGGGACTAGCGGGAGGCTCGGGGAGACCCAGTACTTC.

In this sample, this clonotype turned up many times. The V and J genes are TRBV20-1 and TRBJ2-5; perhaps TRBD1 as D (6 bases). V dropped 1 base and J dropped 4 bases, with 10 bases sitting between them. The CDR3 is 13 amino acids. Germline assignment: CDR1 DFQATT and CDR2 SNEGSKA (reference sequence). The CDR3 DNA is TGCAGTGCTAGAGTAGGGGGTAGAGAGACCCAGTACTTC. Residues: CSARVGGRETQYF.

In its sample, this clonotype was seen many times. The rearrangement uses TRBV20-1 and TRBJ2-1; no clear D gene. In germline, CDR1 is DFQATT, CDR2 SNEGSKA (reference sequence). CDR3 length equals 13 residues. Trimming removed 0 bases from V and 4 bases from J, with 7 bases in between. The CDR3 protein is CSARDTLYNEQFF. The DNA for the CDR3 is TGCAGTGCTAGAGATACCCTATACAATGAGCAGTTCTTC.

This rearrangement joins TRBV27 to TRBJ2-7, with TRBD2 as a possible D gene (6 bases). Germline loops: CDR1 MNHEY, CDR2 SMNVEV (reference sequence). Trimming pared 5 bases from V and 1 base from J, leaving 12 bases between. The CDR3 is 14 residues long. This chain's CDR3 is CASSDQEGSYEQYF. Written as DNA, the CDR3 is TGTGCCAGCAGTGACCAGGAGGGGTCCTACGAGCAGTACTTC.

This clonotype occurred many times. The rearrangement links TRBV7-9 to TRBJ1-5, with D uncertain. CDR3 length equals 14 residues. Trimming left V 2 bases short and J 5 bases short, with 10 bases between. The germline gives CDR1 SEHNR, CDR2 FQNEAQ (reference sequence). CDR3 bases: TGTGCCAGCAGCTTAATGGCAGGTGATCAGCCCCAGCATTTT. It yields the protein CASSLMAGDQPQHF.

The V gene is TRBV6-4, the J gene TRBJ2-1; no reliable D call. Germline CDR1 MRHNA, CDR2 SNTAGT. The CDR3 runs 12 residues. V was cut by 0 bases and J by 12 bases, with 9 bases left in between. CDR3 coding DNA: TGTGCCAGCAGTGACTCGCTAGTTGTGCAGTTCTTC. This gives the protein CASSDSLVVQFF.

This clonotype was found a few times. A much larger clone differs from this one at a single base, so this may be a read error. The genes are TRBV12-3 or TRBV12-4 and TRBJ1-2; D unresolved. The CDR3 covers 14 residues. The CDR3 protein is CVSSTPSGYYGYTF. The CDR3 DNA sequence: TGTGTCAGCAGTACGCCTTCTGGCTACTATGGCTACACCTTC.

This clonotype was seen repeatedly, ten times or more. The chain uses TRBV27 and TRBJ2-3; 15 nucleotides align to TRBD2. CDR1 and CDR2 from the germline V gene are MNHEY and SMNVEV (reference sequence). The CDR3 sequence is 19 residues long. Germline trimming cut 1 base from V and 0 bases from J; bases unmatched to any gene: 5. As DNA, the CDR3 is TGTGCCAGCAGTTTATGGGGACTAGCGGGAGGCCGCAGCACAGATACGCAGTATTTT. It codes for CASSLWGLAGGRSTDTQYF.

This clonotype was observed at least ten times. The chain links TRBV11-2 to TRBJ2-7; perhaps TRBD1 as D (6 bases). The length of the CDR3 is 14 residues. V dropped 3 bases and J dropped 0 bases, with 9 bases sitting between them. The germline gives CDR1 SGHAT, CDR2 FQNNGV. The DNA for the CDR3 is TGTGCCAGCAGCTTCCACAGGGACTCCTACGAGCAGTACTTC. Translating gives CASSFHRDSYEQYF.

This clonotype appeared many times. The chain employs TRBV18 and TRBJ1-4; D is perhaps TRBD1 (6 bases). Trimming left V 3 bases short and J 3 bases short, with 8 bases between. CDR1 and CDR2 (germline): KGHSH, LQKENI. The CDR3 length is 14 residues. CDR3 DNA sequence: TGTGCCAGCTCACCCGACAGGTCTAATGAAAAACTGTTTTTT. Amino acids: CASSPDRSNEKLFF.

Only one count was recorded for this clonotype. This sequence joins TRBV24-1 and TRBJ2-7, with 13 bases that match TRBD2. With V trimmed by 5 bases and J by 4 bases, 10 bases remained unmatched. The CDR3 has 17 residues. Germline lookup yields CDR1 KGHDR and CDR2 SFDVKD. The CDR3 DNA is TGTGCCACCAGTGGTACCACTAGCGGGAGGGCCGGGTACGAGCAGTACTTC. Encoded protein: CATSGTTSGRAGYEQYF.